Each of the 27 T cell receptor beta chains below was sequenced from the same sample in a study of Ad26.COV2.S vaccination and SARS-CoV-2 variants. This table comes from immunoSEQ multiplex PCR, and its TCRdb copy is limited to in-frame clones, with some not included. The table shows roughly 330,000 clones, with roughly 90% occurring only once. Sample treatment: around 19 received Ad26.COV2.S at low or high dose, single or two shots; about 5 received placebo; per-sample allocation not given. Specimens were obtained on day 63 following the first vaccine or placebo injection. This specimen was peripheral blood, taken in a trial of Ad26.COV2.S vaccine versus placebo. These receptor sequences come from a person between 18 and 65 years old who received the Ad26.COV2.S COVID-19 vaccine or a placebo.

The chain joins TRBV7-9 to TRBJ1-2, with TRBD1 as a possible D gene (5 bases). Germline V gene lookup returns CDR1 SEHNR and CDR2 FQNEAQ (reference sequence). V lost 4 bases and J lost 8, with 11 bases in between. This CDR3 spans 12 amino acids. The CDR3 is CASSSEGWGYTF. CDR3 DNA: TGTGCCAGCAGCTCCGAGGGGTGGGGCTACACCTTC.

The J gene is TRBJ2-1, the V gene TRBV7-2; weak D call: TRBD1 (6 bases). Germline V gene lookup returns CDR1 SGHTA and CDR2 FQGNSA. Between the trimmed V and J ends, which lost 2 bases and 7 bases, there was a span of 12 bases. The CDR3 extends over 14 amino acids. The CDR3 is CASSLRQAGNEQFF. The DNA for the CDR3 is TGTGCCAGCAGCTTAAGACAGGCTGGGAATGAGCAGTTCTTC.

This clone was seen just once. V is TRBV9 and J is TRBJ2-5; 8 nucleotides match TRBD2. The V gene end was trimmed by 3 bases and the J gene end by 3 bases; junction bases not matched to a gene: 7. Germline lookup yields CDR1 SGDLS and CDR2 YYNGEE. The CDR3 sequence is 15 residues long. CDR3 nucleotides: TGTGCCAGCAGCGCGTCCGGGACTAGAGAAGAGACCCAGTACTTC. This codes for CASSASGTREETQYF.

The rearrangement uses TRBV29-1 and TRBJ1-5, with a tentative D call TRBD1 (5 bases). CDR1 SQVTM and CDR2 ANQGSEA come from the germline V gene. V lost 4 bases and J 8 bases, leaving 12 bases between the germline ends. The CDR3 length is 12 residues. The CDR3 DNA sequence: TGCAGCGTTGGCAGGGCGAGCGAGCCCCAGCATTTT. Encoded protein: CSVGRASEPQHF.

The J gene is TRBJ2-2, the V gene TRBV6-5; D gene unclear. The V gene lost 6 bases and the J gene lost 1 base, with 12 bases spanning the gap. The CDR3 totals 15 residues. The germline CDR1 and CDR2 sequences are MNHEY and SVGAGI. This CDR3 is CASSPYDGNTGELFF. DNA of the CDR3: TGTGCCAGCAGCCCCTACGACGGGAACACCGGGGAGCTGTTTTTT.

The chain recombines TRBV6-1 with TRBJ2-7; 7 nucleotides agree with TRBD1. The CDR3 has 14 residues. CDR1 is MNHNS, CDR2 SASEGT, per germline. The V segment lost 3 bases and the J segment 5 bases; nucleotides outside the gene matches: 7. The CDR3 bases are TGTGCCAGCAGTGAGAGACGGACAGGTGACGAGCAGTACGTC. It codes for CASSERRTGDEQYV.

The rearrangement joins TRBV5-1 to TRBJ1-1; D not resolved. This CDR3 region has 15 residues. V dropped 4 bases and J dropped 1 base, with 14 bases sitting between them. The germline CDR1 and CDR2 sequences are SGHRS and YFSETQ. CDR3 in DNA: TGCGCCAGCAGCCTTACATGGAGTCGGAACACTGAAGCTTTCTTT. It codes for CASSLTWSRNTEAFF.

V is TRBV12-3 or TRBV12-4 and J is TRBJ1-2; D gene uncertain. The CDR3 runs to 12 residues. V was trimmed by 5 bases and J by 2 bases, leaving 6 bases between them. CDR3 region: CASSAYNYGYTF. In nucleotides, the CDR3 is TGTGCCAGCAGTGCGTACAACTATGGCTACACCTTC.

CDR3 bases: TGTGCCAGCACGGACAGGAACTATGGCTACACCTTC. Translation: CASTDRNYGYTF. The chain links TRBV2 to TRBJ1-2, with 7 nucleotides matching TRBD1. J gave up 2 bases and V 7 bases, and 1 base lay outside the gene matches. This CDR3 has 12 amino acids. The germline V gene has CDR1 SNHLY and CDR2 FYNNEI.

V usage is TRBV18 and J usage is TRBJ2-2; 9 bases align to TRBD2. CDR1 is KGHSH and CDR2 is LQKENI in the germline V gene. There are 21 residues in the CDR3. V lost 5 bases, J lost 1 base, and 20 bases stayed unmatched. CDR3 in amino acids: CASSKYSSPETSGLNTGELFF. CDR3 coding DNA: TGTGCCAGCTCAAAATATTCCAGTCCTGAGACTAGCGGTCTGAACACCGGGGAGCTGTTTTTT.

The chain uses TRBV7-2 and TRBJ2-5; D unresolved. The germline V and J ends were trimmed by 5 bases and 5 bases, with 15 bases remaining between them. This CDR3 region has 14 residues. CDR1 and CDR2 (germline): SGHTA, FQGNSA. CDR3 protein: CASSLTGPRETQYF. In DNA form, the CDR3 reads TGTGCCAGCAGCCTCACCGGGCCCCGGGAGACCCAGTACTTC. The variable domain in full, with the rest retrieved from reference TRBV7-2 and TRBJ2-5, is GAGVSQSPSNKVTEKGKDVELRCDPISGHTALYWYRQSLGQGLEFLIYFQGNSAPDKSGLPSDRFSAERTGGSVSTLTIQRTQQEDSAVYLCASSLTGPRETQYFGPGTRLLVL.

DNA for the CDR3: TGTGCCAGCAGCCCTAACCGGGGACAGGGACTGAACACTGAAGCTTTCTTT. This codes for CASSPNRGQGLNTEAFF. The chain is built from TRBV7-2 and TRBJ1-1; 9 bases line up with TRBD1. Losses at the gene ends were 5 bases for V and 0 bases for J; bases not matched to a gene: 10. The germline CDR1 and CDR2 sequences are SGHTA and FQGNSA. The CDR3 has 17 amino acids.

This sequence joins TRBV6-6 and TRBJ2-5; TRBD1 or TRBD2 may be the D gene (5 bases each). V lost 8 bases and J lost 5, with 12 bases in between. Germline V CDR1 and CDR2: MNHNY, SVGAGI (reference sequence). The CDR3 is 12 residues long. CDR3 region: CASSLGVETQYF. Here the CDR3 DNA reads TGTGCCAGCTCCTTGGGGGTGGAGACCCAGTACTTC.

The V call is TRBV6-5, the J call TRBJ1-2, with a possible D match to TRBD1 (5 bases). This CDR3 is built from 15 residues. The germline V gene encodes CDR1 MNHEY and CDR2 SVGAGI. V dropped 5 bases and J dropped 1 base, with 14 bases sitting between them. CDR3 in amino acids: CASSPTGELNYGYTF. The CDR3 nucleotides read TGTGCCAGCAGTCCTACGGGGGAACTTAACTATGGCTACACCTTC.

The chain couples TRBV4-2 to TRBJ2-5, with 10 bases fitting TRBD2. The CDR3 runs to 16 residues. Per germline, CDR1 LGHNA and CDR2 YNFKEQ. V shed 4 bases, J shed 2 bases, and the junction held 7 bases outside the gene matches. In DNA, the CDR3 is TGTGCCAGCAGCCGTACCGGACTAGCGGATCAAGAGACCCAGTACTTC. Translated: CASSRTGLADQETQYF.

The gene calls are TRBV27 and TRBJ1-2; 11 positions match TRBD1. CDR3 length: 14 amino acids. V gave up 3 bases and J gave up 8 bases; unmatched junction bases: 5. Per the germline V gene, CDR1 is MNHEY and CDR2 is SMNVEV (reference sequence). The CDR3 sequence: CASSLGTGGFGYTF. The CDR3 nucleotides read TGTGCCAGCAGTTTGGGGACAGGGGGATTCGGCTACACCTTC.

V gene TRBV4-3 combines with J gene TRBJ2-1, with D hard to call. Trimming cost V 0 bases and J 0 bases, with 12 bases left between them. The CDR3 extends over 17 amino acids. Germline CDR1 and CDR2: LGHNA and YSLEER. CDR3 nucleotide sequence: TGCGCCAGCAGCCAAGATCCCGACCCGAGCTCCTACAATGAGCAGTTCTTC. Translated, it gives CASSQDPDPSSYNEQFF.

A note on this clone: This specimen includes other DNA sequences encoding the same CDR3. V and J are TRBV4-1 and TRBJ2-2, with TRBD2 matching 10 bases. Losses at the gene ends were 1 base for V and 3 bases for J; bases not matched to a gene: 14. CDR3 length: 20 amino acids. The germline gives CDR1 MGHRA, CDR2 YSYEKL. Here the CDR3 reads CASSQVRRGSGGADTGELFF. The CDR3 bases are TGCGCCAGCAGCCAAGTCCGGAGGGGCAGCGGGGGGGCAGACACCGGGGAGCTGTTTTTT.

A few counts support this clone. The chain couples TRBV7-8 to TRBJ1-2; D not resolved. V was shortened by 5 bases and J by 8 bases, with 21 bases between the two germline ends. Germline V CDR1 and CDR2: SGHVS, FQNEAQ. The CDR3 runs to 15 residues. This CDR3 reads CASSPRAGGIGGYTF. CDR3 sequence (DNA): TGTGCCAGCAGCCCCCGAGCTGGTGGGATAGGGGGCTACACCTTC.

The chain employs TRBV19 and TRBJ1-2, with 8 bases identical to TRBD1. Germline assignment: CDR1 LNHDA and CDR2 SQIVND (reference sequence). This CDR3 spans 19 amino acids. Trimming took 2 bases from V and 3 from J; bases not matched to a gene: 17. In nucleotides, the CDR3 is TGTGCCAGTAGTATACTCCGGGACAGGCTCGCCGAGCGATACTATGGCTACACCTTC. Amino acid sequence: CASSILRDRLAERYYGYTF.

This clone has just one count. The V call is TRBV7-9, the J call TRBJ2-7; 7 bases are a match to TRBD1. CDR1 is SEHNR and CDR2 is FQNEAQ in the germline V gene (reference sequence). CDR3 length: 15 amino acids. V gave up 3 bases and J gave up 3 bases; unmatched junction bases: 8. This chain's CDR3 is CASSFTRQGFYEQYF. CDR3 bases: TGTGCCAGCAGCTTTACACGACAGGGATTCTACGAGCAGTACTTC. The full variable domain, rest sourced from reference TRBV7-9 and TRBJ2-7, is DTGVSQNPRHKITKRGQNVTFRCDPISEHNRLYWYRQTLGQGPEFLTYFQNEAQLEKSRLLSDRFSAERPKGSFSTLEIQRTEQGDSAMYLCASSFTRQGFYEQYFGPGTRLTVT.

V is TRBV7-2 and J is TRBJ2-1; TRBD2 matches 7 bases. The J segment lost 4 bases and the V segment lost 2 bases, leaving 5 bases of the junction unmatched. The CDR3 covers 15 residues. CDR1 and CDR2 from the germline V gene are SGHTA and FQGNSA. This chain's CDR3 is CASSLSGRVYNEQFF. CDR3 DNA: TGTGCCAGCAGCTTATCTGGGAGGGTTTACAATGAGCAGTTCTTC. The entire variable domain, with the rest obtained from reference TRBV7-2 and TRBJ2-1, is as follows: GAGVSQSPSNKVTEKGKDVELRCDPISGHTALYWYRQSLGQGLEFLIYFQGNSAPDKSGLPSDRFSAERTGGSVSTLTIQRTQQEDSAVYLCASSLSGRVYNEQFFGPGTRLTVL.

This clone has more than one count but fewer than ten. The chain is built from TRBV7-2 and TRBJ1-5; TRBD1 might be the D (5 bases). This CDR3 spans 15 amino acids. V lost 3 bases and J lost 6, with 15 bases in between. Germline assignment: CDR1 SGHTA and CDR2 FQGNSA. CDR3 bases: TGTGCCAGCAGCTTTAAGGGACCAGGGACTCAGCCCCAGCATTTT. Protein product: CASSFKGPGTQPQHF. Full variable domain (rest looked up from reference TRBV7-2 and TRBJ1-5): GAGVSQSPSNKVTEKGKDVELRCDPISGHTALYWYRQSLGQGLEFLIYFQGNSAPDKSGLPSDRFSAERTGGSVSTLTIQRTQQEDSAVYLCASSFKGPGTQPQHFGDGTRLSIL.

The chain joins TRBV5-6 to TRBJ1-1; tentatively, D is TRBD1 (5 bases). There are 14 residues in the CDR3. Germline-derived CDR1 and CDR2 are SGHDT and YYEEEE. V dropped 0 bases and J dropped 4 bases, with 10 bases sitting between them. This chain's CDR3 is CASSLGPGPTEAFF. The CDR3 DNA follows: TGTGCCAGCAGCTTGGGCCCAGGGCCCACTGAAGCTTTCTTT.

The chain recombines TRBV4-3 with TRBJ2-1, with 9 bases that match TRBD2. CDR3 size: 19 residues. The trim removed 2 bases at V and 6 bases at J, leaving 17 bases unmatched. CDR1 LGHNA and CDR2 YSLEER come from the germline V gene. CDR3 region: CASSQSAPYGTSSINEQFF. The DNA of the CDR3 is TGCGCCAGCAGCCAATCGGCCCCCTATGGGACTAGCTCTATCAATGAGCAGTTCTTC.

The DNA of the CDR3 is TGTGCCAGCAGCCAAGAGGGACAGGATAATTCACCCCTCCACTTT. It yields the protein CASSQEGQDNSPLHF. The V call is TRBV3-1 (or the pseudogene TRBV3-2), the J call TRBJ1-6; 8 bases line up with TRBD1. Germline lookup yields CDR1 LGHDT and CDR2 YNNKEL (reference sequence). The CDR3 contains 15 residues. Germline trimming cut 0 bases from V and 5 bases from J; bases unmatched to any gene: 0.

The J gene is TRBJ2-3, the V gene TRBV19, with 7 bases matching TRBD1. The CDR3 runs 15 residues. The V gene end was trimmed by 1 base and the J gene end by 3 bases; junction bases not matched to a gene: 4. Germline CDR1 and CDR2: LNHDA and SQIVND (reference sequence). CDR3 in amino acids: CASSIVGGGTDTQYF. CDR3 DNA: TGTGCCAGTAGTATAGTAGGGGGCGGGACAGATACGCAGTATTTT.